These 13 T cell receptor beta chains were all obtained from the same sample, sequenced in a study of T-cell reconstitution after alpha-beta-depleted transplantation in children. Preparation of the TCRbeta library involved a method that used unique molecular identifiers. MiXCR, run by TCRdb on the PCR reads, gives a single entry per CDR3 protein. The table lists about 110,000 distinct CDR3 sequences, approximately 10% of them singletons. Specimen: PBMCs, collected before TCRalphabeta/CD19-depleted stem cell transplant. Receptor source: a boy between 2 and 15 years old with acute lymphoblastic leukemia, due to receive a stem cell transplant.

This clonotype was observed a handful of times. This chain links TRBV5-6 with TRBJ2-2; D not resolved. This CDR3 comprises 18 residues. Per germline, CDR1 SGHDT and CDR2 YYEEEE. The V and J ends lost 4 bases and 2 bases respectively, with 21 bases between them. The DNA for the CDR3 is TGTGCCAGCAGCCGTCTAACAGCTTCCCTATTCAACACCGGGGAGCTGTTTTTT. It codes for CASSRLTASLFNTGELFF.

This chain links TRBV4-1 with TRBJ1-1, with TRBD1 identical over 7 bases. Unmatched junction bases numbered 8, after V lost 3 bases and J lost 4 bases. Germline lookup yields CDR1 MGHRA and CDR2 YSYEKL. The CDR3 totals 15 residues. The CDR3 region has the DNA TGCGCCAGCAGCCAGGTCCCCGCAGGGGGCACTGAAGCTTTCTTT. Residues: CASSQVPAGGTEAFF.

This clonotype is large by share. The rearrangement joins TRBV20-1 to TRBJ2-1, with 11 bases that match TRBD2. The trim removed 0 bases at V and 9 bases at J, leaving 7 bases unmatched. Germline assignment: CDR1 DFQATT and CDR2 SNEGSKA (reference sequence). The CDR3 totals 15 residues. As DNA, the CDR3 is TGCAGTGCTAGAGATTTCCTAGCGGGAGGCCCTGAGCAGTTCTTC. This translates into CSARDFLAGGPEQFF.

This clonotype was detected ten times or more. The chain links TRBV7-9 to TRBJ2-5; D is unclear. Germline V gene lookup returns CDR1 SEHNR and CDR2 FQNEAQ (reference sequence). The CDR3 has 15 amino acids. V was trimmed by 2 bases and J by 0 bases, leaving 10 bases between them. The CDR3 region has the DNA TGTGCCAGCAGCTTATATCGGCAGTACCAAGAGACCCAGTACTTC. As protein: CASSLYRQYQETQYF.

This clonotype was observed at least ten times. V and J are TRBV20-1 and TRBJ2-3; D is ambiguous. CDR1 and CDR2 from the germline V gene are DFQATT and SNEGSKA (reference sequence). CDR3 length: 14 amino acids. The V end lost 1 base, the J end lost 2 bases, and 10 bases lay between the germline ends. The CDR3 DNA is TGCAGTGCTAGAGTTTCCCGACCCACAGATACGCAGTATTTT. Translation gives CSARVSRPTDTQYF.

A few counts support this clonotype. V is TRBV27 and J is TRBJ2-1, with 11 bases identical to TRBD2. CDR3 length equals 16 residues. Germline CDR1 reads MNHEY; CDR2 reads SMNVEV (reference sequence). V was pared by 6 bases and J by 10 bases, with 14 bases of the junction left unmatched. The DNA for the CDR3 is TGTGCCAGCAGAACTAGCGGGAGCTCGGTCCACTCCGAGCAGTTCTTC. Amino acid sequence: CASRTSGSSVHSEQFF.

In this sample, this clonotype turned up many times. The gene calls are TRBV20-1 and TRBJ2-2; 7 nucleotides match TRBD2. From germline, CDR1 is DFQATT and CDR2 SNEGSKA (reference sequence). The CDR3 is 16 amino acids. J lost 6 bases, V lost 5 bases, and 15 bases had no gene match. The CDR3 loop reads CSAPPLGGSPSGELFF. Written as DNA, the CDR3 is TGCAGTGCTCCCCCATTGGGCGGGAGCCCATCCGGGGAGCTGTTTTTT.

This clonotype was counted between two and nine times. The genes are TRBV7-9 and TRBJ2-7, with unresolved D. Trimming took off 5 bases at V and 7 bases at J, with 21 bases between the two ends. Germline CDR1 SEHNR, CDR2 FQNEAQ (reference sequence). The CDR3 sequence is 15 residues long. The CDR3 here is CASSHGEETRQEQYF. The CDR3 DNA sequence: TGTGCCAGCAGCCATGGGGAAGAAACACGGCAAGAGCAGTACTTC. The full variable domain, in which reference TRBV7-9 and TRBJ2-7 provide the parts outside the CDR3, is DTGVSQNPRHKITKRGQNVTFRCDPISEHNRLYWYRQTLGQGPEFLTYFQNEAQLEKSRLLSDRFSAERPKGSFSTLEIQRTEQGDSAMYLCASSHGEETRQEQYFGPGTRLTVT.

This clonotype was seen more than once but under ten times. The rearrangement joins TRBV5-1 to TRBJ1-6; 8 nucleotides line up with TRBD1. The CDR3 is 14 residues long. In germline, CDR1 is SGHRS, CDR2 YFSETQ. With 4 bases clipped from V and 8 bases from J, the junction kept 5 bases outside the gene matches. CDR3 sequence (DNA): TGCGCCAGCAGCGCCACAGGGGGTGATTCACCCCTCCACTTT. Its translation: CASSATGGDSPLHF.

The DNA for the CDR3 is TGTGCCAGCAGTGAAGTACGGCCCCAGCATTTT. It yields the protein CASSEVRPQHF. V and J are TRBV6-1 and TRBJ1-5, with D unresolved. The germline V gene encodes CDR1 MNHNS and CDR2 SASEGT. Deletions cut 1 base from V and 9 bases from J, with 4 bases between. CDR3 length: 11 residues.

V gene TRBV27 combines with J gene TRBJ1-1; perhaps TRBD1 as D (5 bases). The CDR3 runs to 14 residues. Germline lookup yields CDR1 MNHEY and CDR2 SMNVEV (reference sequence). V was clipped by 4 bases and J by 0 bases, with 9 bases between them. The CDR3 here is CASSWGTMNTEAFF. In DNA, the CDR3 is TGTGCCAGCAGTTGGGGGACTATGAACACTGAAGCTTTCTTT.

CDR3 loop: CASSYGSFANTGELFF. The DNA for the CDR3 is TGTGCCAGCAGTTACGGCTCTTTCGCGAACACCGGGGAGCTGTTTTTT. J is TRBJ2-2 and V is TRBV6-5; D unclear. Germline V CDR1 and CDR2: MNHEY, SVGAGI. This CDR3 region has 16 residues. V dropped 2 bases and J dropped 0 bases, with 10 bases sitting between them.

This clonotype was recorded at least ten times. The chain carries TRBV5-1 and TRBJ2-2; no reliable D call. Germline assignment: CDR1 SGHRS and CDR2 YFSETQ. Trimming took 0 bases from V and 1 from J, leaving 7 bases between them. This CDR3 is built from 15 residues. The CDR3 DNA reads TGCGCCAGCAGCTTGGGGCCAGAGAACACCGGGGAGCTGTTTTTT. Translated, it gives CASSLGPENTGELFF.